Included here is one T cell receptor beta chain sequence, with context. The method was immunoSEQ multiplex PCR; TCRdb's version includes in-frame clones alone and lacks a portion of them. The table shows tens of thousands of clones, with approximately 89% occurring only once. These data are taken from a study of OX40 agonist ivuxolimab in advanced cancers. Looking at the study overall: With a range of roughly 23 to 79, age averaged approximately 54 years, and around 83% were male.

Germline V gives CDR1 SGHVS, CDR2 FQNEAQ. The CDR3 is made up of 15 amino acids. The ends lost 4 bases at V and 5 bases at J; junction bases unmatched: 6. The chain is built from TRBV7-8 and TRBJ2-7; the match to TRBD2 covers 12 bases. This sample comprised CD4+ or CD8+ T cells sorted from blood, obtained in a trial of the OX40 agonist ivuxolimab. The source of this sequence is an adult with an advanced solid tumor such as melanoma, head and neck, liver or kidney cancer. The CDR3: CASSSTSGSLDEQYF. As DNA, the CDR3 is TGTGCCAGCAGCTCGACTAGCGGGAGCTTGGACGAGCAGTACTTC.